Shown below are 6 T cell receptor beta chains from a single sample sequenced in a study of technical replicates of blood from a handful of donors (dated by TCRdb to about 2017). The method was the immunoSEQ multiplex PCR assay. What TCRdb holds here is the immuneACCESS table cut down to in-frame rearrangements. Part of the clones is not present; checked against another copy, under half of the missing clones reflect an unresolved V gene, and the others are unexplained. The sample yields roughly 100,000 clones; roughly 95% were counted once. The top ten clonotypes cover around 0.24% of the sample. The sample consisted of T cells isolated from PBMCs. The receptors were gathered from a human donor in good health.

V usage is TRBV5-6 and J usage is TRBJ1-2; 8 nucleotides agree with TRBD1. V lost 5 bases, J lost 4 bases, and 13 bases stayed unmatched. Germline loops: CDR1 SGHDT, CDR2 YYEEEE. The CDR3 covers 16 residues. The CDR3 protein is CASRRDEGTGPYGYTF. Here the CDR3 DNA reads TGTGCCAGCAGACGAGACGAAGGGACAGGTCCCTATGGCTACACCTTC.

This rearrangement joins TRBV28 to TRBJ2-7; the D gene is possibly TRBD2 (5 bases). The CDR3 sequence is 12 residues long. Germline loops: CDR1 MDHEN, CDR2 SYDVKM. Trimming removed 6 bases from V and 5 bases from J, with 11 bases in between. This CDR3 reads CASRGNGDEQYF. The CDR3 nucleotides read TGTGCCAGCAGAGGCAACGGGGACGAGCAGTACTTC.

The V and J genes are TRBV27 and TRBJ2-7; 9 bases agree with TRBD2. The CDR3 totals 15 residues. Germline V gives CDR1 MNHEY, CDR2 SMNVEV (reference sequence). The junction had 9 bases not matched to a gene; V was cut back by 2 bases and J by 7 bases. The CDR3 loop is CASSLGGRAVDEQYF. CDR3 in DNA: TGTGCCAGCAGTTTAGGCGGGAGGGCCGTCGATGAGCAGTACTTC.

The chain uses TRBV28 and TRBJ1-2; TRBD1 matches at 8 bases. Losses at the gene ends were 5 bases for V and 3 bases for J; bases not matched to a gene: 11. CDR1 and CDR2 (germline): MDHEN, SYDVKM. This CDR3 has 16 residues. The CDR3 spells CASSPILGTGDYGYTF. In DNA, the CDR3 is TGTGCCAGCAGTCCCATCCTCGGGACAGGAGACTATGGCTACACCTTC.

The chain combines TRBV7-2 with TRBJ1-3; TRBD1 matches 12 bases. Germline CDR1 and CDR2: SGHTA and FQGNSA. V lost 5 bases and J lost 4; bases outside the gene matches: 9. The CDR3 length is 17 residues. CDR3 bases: TGTGCCAGCAGCCGACCGGGACAGGGGGCGCGGGGAAACACCATATATTTT. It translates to CASSRPGQGARGNTIYF.

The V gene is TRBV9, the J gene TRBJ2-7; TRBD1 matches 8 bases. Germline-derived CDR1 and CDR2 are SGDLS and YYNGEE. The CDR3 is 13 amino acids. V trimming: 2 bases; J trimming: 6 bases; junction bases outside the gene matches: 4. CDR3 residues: CASSVARGLEQYF. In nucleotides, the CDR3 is TGTGCCAGCAGCGTGGCCAGGGGGCTCGAGCAGTACTTC.